This T cell receptor beta chain was sequenced for a study of shared clonotypes between healthy human individuals. Whole-study results and caveats: Clonotypes not shared had lower generation probabilities than those common to all four donors.

Points on this clone: Its antigen is unknown.

Repertoires were generated with immunoSEQ multiplex PCR, while TCRdb's copy carries only in-frame clones and drops some. The sample lists 1,400,000 or so clones; 98% to 99% were seen once. The germline V and J ends were trimmed by 6 bases and 8 bases, with 10 bases remaining between them. Germline CDR1 MNHEY, CDR2 SVGAGI. CDR3 size: 11 residues. This clonotype originated in a man in his thirties or forties in good health. Source material: naive CD4+ T cells sorted from blood. The subset here: CD45RA+ positively selected. V and J are TRBV6-5 and TRBJ1-1; no reliable D call. The CDR3 sequence: CASSPGSEAFF. The CDR3 nucleotides are TGTGCCAGCAGCCCTGGTTCAGAAGCTTTCTTT.